These T cell receptor beta chains were read from a single sample in a study of CD8 T cells in Susac syndrome. Each CDR3 protein is one row after TCRdb ran MiXCR on the immunoSEQ multiplex PCR reads. The profile shows 95,000 to 150,000 distinct CDR3 sequences, nearly 96% of them singletons. The sequencing sample was made of CD4+ T cells from PBMCs. These receptors were obtained from a human donor with Susac syndrome. Each CDR3 is given with its conserved first and last residue. Fields, in order: D gene, V gene, clone size, J gene, CDR3 protein, CDR3 DNA. D genes are given only for firm matches. The size entry is marked missing in some rows and otherwise reads once, few, many or a size class.

TRBD1	TRBV6-5	NA	TRBJ2-7	CASSYSPQGSSYEQYF	TGTGCCAGCAGTTACTCCCCACAGGGGAGCTCCTACGAGCAGTACTTC
NA	TRBV11-2	NA	TRBJ2-6	CASSLVASGANVLTF	TGTGCCAGCAGCTTAGTAGCCTCTGGGGCCAACGTCCTGACTTTC
NA	TRBV5-6	NA	TRBJ1-1	CASSFRVLNTEAFF	TGTGCCAGCAGCTTTAGGGTTCTGAACACTGAAGCTTTCTTT
TRBD1	TRBV25-1	NA	TRBJ1-1	CASSGGTGEAFF	TGTGCCAGCAGTGGGGGGACAGGCGAAGCTTTCTTT
NA	TRBV11-2	NA	TRBJ1-1	CASSLGVGDGAFF	TGTGCCAGCAGCTTAGGGGTAGGGGATGGAGCTTTCTTT
NA	TRBV20-1	NA	TRBJ1-5	CSAPEGGSINQPQHF	TGCAGTGCTCCGGAGGGCGGGAGTATCAATCAGCCCCAGCATTTT
NA	TRBV7-3	NA	TRBJ2-5	CASSLGPNGETQYF	TGTGCCAGCAGCCTGGGGCCGAACGGGGAGACCCAGTACTTC
NA	TRBV5-6	NA	TRBJ2-4	CASSTGQLAKNIQYF	TGTGCCAGCAGCACTGGACAGCTAGCCAAAAACATTCAGTACTTC
NA	TRBV29-1	NA	TRBJ2-3	CSVEDRTDTQYF	TGCAGCGTTGAAGATAGGACAGATACGCAGTATTTT
NA	TRBV20-1	few	TRBJ1-1	CSARTGNTEAFF	TGCAGTGCTAGGACAGGGAACACTGAAGCTTTCTTT
TRBD2	TRBV28	NA	TRBJ2-5	CASSPRLAGGGETQYF	TGTGCCAGCAGCCCTCGACTAGCGGGAGGCGGGGAGACCCAGTACTTC
NA	TRBV9	NA	TRBJ1-2	CASSGPRRGYGYTF	TGTGCCAGCAGCGGTCCTCGAAGGGGCTATGGCTACACCTTC
TRBD1	TRBV20-1	NA	TRBJ2-5	CSAFTGTGGGGETQYF	TGCAGTGCTTTTACCGGGACAGGGGGCGGAGGAGAGACCCAGTACTTC
NA	TRBV11-1	NA	TRBJ2-3	CASSSNGITDTQYF	TGTGCCAGCAGCTCCAATGGGATCACAGATACGCAGTATTTT
NA	TRBV7-9	NA	TRBJ1-1	CASSTQGALTNTEAFF	TGTGCCAGCAGCACACAAGGGGCACTAACAAACACTGAAGCTTTCTTT
NA	TRBV7-2	NA	TRBJ2-7	CASSLAGGYEQYF	TGTGCCAGCAGCTTAGCTGGGGGCTACGAGCAGTACTTC
TRBD1	TRBV20-1	NA	TRBJ2-7	CSARALRTGTYEQYF	TGCAGTGCTAGAGCGTTAAGGACAGGGACGTACGAGCAGTACTTC
NA	TRBV2	once	TRBJ1-2	CASTPEGYGYTF	TGTGCCAGCACTCCTGAGGGCTATGGCTACACCTTC
NA	TRBV9	once	TRBJ2-3	CASSPDIGTDTQYF	TGTGCCAGCAGCCCAGACATTGGCACAGATACGCAGTATTTT
NA	TRBV18	NA	TRBJ2-6	CASSPPGALLSGANVLTF	TGTGCCAGCTCACCTCCTGGGGCCCTACTGTCTGGGGCCAACGTCCTGACTTTC
NA	TRBV20-1	NA	TRBJ2-5	CSASPVVPGETQYF	TGCAGTGCTAGCCCGGTTGTCCCGGGGGAGACCCAGTACTTC
NA	TRBV6-1	NA	TRBJ2-7	CASTLGHPNSYEQYF	TGTGCCAGCACACTCGGACACCCAAACTCCTACGAGCAGTACTTC
NA	TRBV28	once	TRBJ2-6	CASSLNALGQHSGANVLTF	TGTGCCAGCAGTTTAAATGCCCTGGGGCAGCACTCTGGGGCCAACGTCCTGACTTTC
NA	TRBV9	NA	TRBJ2-5	CASSVASETQYF	TGTGCCAGCAGCGTAGCATCGGAGACCCAGTACTTC
TRBD1	TRBV20-1	NA	TRBJ1-2	CSASWDSYNYGYTF	TGCAGTGCTAGCTGGGACAGCTATAACTATGGCTACACCTTC
TRBD1	TRBV15	NA	TRBJ2-3	CATSGDRSTDTQYF	TGTGCCACCAGCGGGGACAGGAGCACAGATACGCAGTATTTT
TRBD1	TRBV12-3/TRBV12-4	NA	TRBJ2-5	CASTSGQGGPETQYF	TGTGCCAGCACCTCGGGACAGGGAGGGCCAGAGACCCAGTACTTC
TRBD2	TRBV14	NA	TRBJ2-5	CASSQAPPGLGQETQYF	TGTGCCAGCAGCCAAGCCCCTCCGGGACTAGGGCAAGAGACCCAGTACTTC
NA	TRBV2	NA	TRBJ2-5	CASSFSETDGGTQYF	TGTGCCAGCAGTTTTTCCGAGACCGATGGTGGGACCCAGTACTTC
TRBD2	TRBV15	NA	TRBJ2-1	CATSRPLAGPLFF	TGTGCCACCAGCAGACCCTTAGCGGGCCCCCTGTTCTTC
TRBD2	TRBV5-1	NA	TRBJ2-3	CASSLGLAADTQYF	TGCGCCAGCAGCTTGGGACTAGCGGCAGATACGCAGTATTTT
TRBD2	TRBV7-2	NA	TRBJ2-3	CASSLRPGGRGDTQYF	TGTGCCAGCAGCTTAAGGCCGGGCGGGAGGGGAGATACGCAGTATTTT
TRBD2	TRBV12-3/TRBV12-4	NA	TRBJ2-2	CASSLPSGKSGELFF	TGTGCCAGCAGCCTCCCTAGCGGGAAGTCCGGGGAGCTGTTTTTT
NA	TRBV12-3/TRBV12-4	NA	TRBJ2-1	CASRLSGGSYNEQFF	TGTGCCAGCAGGTTATCCGGGGGATCCTACAATGAGCAGTTCTTC
NA	TRBV19	NA	TRBJ1-3	CASSNHRSSGNTIYF	TGTGCCAGTAGTAACCACAGGTCCTCTGGAAACACCATATATTTT
NA	TRBV29-1	NA	TRBJ1-1	CSVRGLMNTEAFF	TGCAGCGTGCGAGGGCTCATGAACACTGAAGCTTTCTTT
NA	TRBV28	once	TRBJ2-1	CASSATASKNNEQFF	TGTGCCAGCAGTGCTACTGCTAGCAAAAACAATGAGCAGTTCTTC
NA	TRBV21-1	NA	TRBJ2-3	CASSKGTGRDEDTQYF	TGTGCCAGCAGCAAAGGGACCGGGAGGGACGAAGATACGCAGTATTTT
TRBD1	TRBV5-1	NA	TRBJ2-5	CASSTTTGGVQYF	TGCGCCAGCAGCACCACAACAGGGGGCGTCCAGTACTTC
TRBD2	TRBV29-1	NA	TRBJ2-4	CSVIREGYIQYF	TGCAGCGTTATCCGGGAGGGGTACATTCAGTACTTC
TRBD2	TRBV7-8	NA	TRBJ2-7	CASSSWDYHRYEQYF	TGTGCCAGCAGCTCCTGGGACTACCACCGCTACGAGCAGTACTTC
TRBD1	TRBV3-1	NA	TRBJ2-5	CASTLTGGTGGKETQYF	TGTGCCAGCACCCTAACCGGAGGGACAGGGGGAAAGGAGACCCAGTACTTC
TRBD2	TRBV5-1	once	TRBJ2-1	CASSLSVAAGGNEQFF	TGCGCCAGCAGCTTGTCGGTAGCGGCGGGAGGCAATGAGCAGTTCTTC
NA	TRBV6-5	NA	TRBJ2-3	CASSDAGRNTDTQYF	TGTGCCAGCAGCGACGCGGGGCGTAACACAGATACGCAGTATTTT
NA	TRBV20-1	NA	TRBJ2-5	CSAPPAGKETQYF	TGCAGTGCCCCTCCTGCTGGGAAGGAGACCCAGTACTTC